Included here is one T cell receptor beta chain sequence, with context. Its specificity is unknown. This entry is derived from a study of T cells in localized non-small cell lung cancer. The CDR3 loop spans 12 amino acids. Germline loops: CDR1 SEHNR, CDR2 FQNEAQ (reference sequence). V was trimmed by 1 base and J by 6 bases, leaving 7 bases between them. Study-wide findings and caveats: As only one tumor region underwent sequencing, heterogeneity remains possible. A median of 57 of the top 100 tumor clones appeared in adjacent lung, which was paired and uninvolved. Uninvolved adjacent lung showed the highest T cell clonality, exceeding tumor.

Libraries were prepared by immunoSEQ multiplex PCR; TCRdb keeps only in-frame clonotypes and omits some of them. The sample comprises tens of thousands of clones, 86% of which are singletons, and approximately 6.4% rests with the top ten. The sequence was obtained from a man between 40 and 70 years old with stage I lung adenocarcinoma. The sequencing used peripheral blood, collected before any cancer treatment. The J gene is TRBJ2-7, the V gene TRBV7-9, with a possible D match to TRBD1 (6 bases). This chain's CDR3 is CASSLGGGEQYF. CDR3 bases: TGTGCCAGCAGCTTAGGAGGGGGCGAGCAGTACTTC.